A selection of T cell receptor beta chains follows, all from one sample in a study of regulatory T cells in long-lasting Graves disease. Using its own MiXCR run on the multiplex PCR reads, TCRdb lists one record per CDR3 protein. This sample has around 500,000 distinct CDR3 sequences; around 13% occur once, and the top ten carry approximately 9.6%. In addition, the sample was reused for a study of T cells in Graves' hyperthyroidism and ophthalmopathy.

Sequenced here: peripheral blood mononuclear cells (PBMCs), sampled at new diagnosis, from a patient treated with antithyroid drugs. The receptors derive from a woman aged 25 to 39 with Graves disease. CDR3s leave out the opening cysteine and the closing phenylalanine or tryptophan.

V gene,J gene,CDR3 protein
TRBV5-8,TRBJ2-3,ASSLLRFGTDTQY
TRBV19,TRBJ1-2,ASSIGDYGYT
TRBV27,TRBJ1-1,ASSFRMNTEAF
TRBV28,TRBJ2-7,ASSPGTSSSYEQY
TRBV7-9,TRBJ1-6,AISLGNSPLH
TRBV18,TRBJ2-2,ASSERRNTGELF
TRBV3-1,TRBJ2-2,ASSLSPLQGTGELF
TRBV28,TRBJ1-5,ASSLPDRVNQPQH
TRBV6-1,TRBJ1-3,ASSGGNSGNTIY
TRBV11-2,TRBJ2-7,ASSPVLAEEDYEQY
TRBV19,TRBJ2-3,ASSPRTSAADTQY
TRBV15,TRBJ2-7,ATRSPGSYEQY
TRBV19,TRBJ1-6,ASSISMTASGGNSPLH
TRBV7-9,TRBJ2-3,ASSSTGIGTDTQY
TRBV20-1,TRBJ2-1,SARRTKIIPNEQF
TRBV5-1,TRBJ1-3,ASSPLPTIGNTIY
TRBV3-1,TRBJ2-7,ASSPWTEPYEQY
TRBV6-5,TRBJ2-1,ASSYGARGFYNEQF
TRBV9,TRBJ2-1,ASSVGTTMIEQF
TRBV10-1,TRBJ2-1,ATSPAGSYNEQF
TRBV19,TRBJ1-2,ASNQLRVNYGYT
TRBV19,TRBJ2-3,ASSIGGRGDITDTQY
TRBV19,TRBJ2-1,ASSIMGDRSYNEQF
TRBV29-1,TRBJ1-2,SVVGGQGVSGYT
TRBV4-1,TRBJ2-7,ASSQSTYEQY
TRBV29-1,TRBJ1-4,SALTGGNEKLF
TRBV6-2/TRBV6-3,TRBJ1-5,ASSYGHFSSNQPQH
TRBV6-1,TRBJ1-6,ASSGGQLSSYNSPLH
TRBV12-3/TRBV12-4,TRBJ1-5,ASRGLTGGNQPQH
TRBV10-2,TRBJ2-2,AGARDRAGELF
TRBV2,TRBJ2-1,ASSVDSPAYNEQF
TRBV6-2/TRBV6-3,TRBJ1-1,ASRVGTAGAEAF
TRBV9,TRBJ1-2,ASSVDVGPAGGYT
TRBV20-1,NA,STRVGGRGQDEQF
TRBV5-1,TRBJ1-4,ASSLVHPGEKLF
TRBV6-1,TRBJ1-6,ASSTLTGGGKSPLH
TRBV10-3,TRBJ2-7,ATGVAAVRKDRGLTYEQY
TRBV15,TRBJ2-5,ATSRVGGGQETQY
TRBV11-1,TRBJ2-5,ASRSGTGETQY
TRBV13,TRBJ2-7,ASSLKGGRGGPEQY
TRBV4-3,TRBJ2-1,ASNQDTRRPYNEQF
TRBV2,TRBJ1-2,AGALLSLYGYT
TRBV7-2,TRBJ2-2,ASSFRGTGRELF
TRBV7-8,TRBJ1-6,ASSLGPHRQGANSPLH
TRBV4-3,TRBJ1-1,ASSQDRGGQLFTEAF
TRBV4-1,TRBJ2-1,ASSQRGGYEQF
TRBV3-1,NA,ASSLIAGPGQETQY
TRBV28,TRBJ2-1,ASRLAGVSEQF
TRBV30,TRBJ2-7,AWSVAGPQY
TRBV28,TRBJ1-5,ASTLGAILPQH
TRBV7-9,TRBJ2-2,ASSLVVASGSVTGELF
TRBV11-3,TRBJ1-1,ASSPPVTLRTEAF
TRBV7-2,TRBJ1-1,ASSLGSDTEAF
TRBV10-3,TRBJ2-7,AISEVGLAGGRHYEQY